Below, one TCR beta chain is given with its context. Its antigen is currently unknown. TCRdb used MiXCR to reprocess the 5' RACE reads, holding one entry per CDR3 protein. The sample includes about 240,000 distinct CDR3 sequences, 6.5% to 8.5% of them seen just once. The data derive from a study of T cells after yellow fever vaccination. Study-wide results and caveats: A small proportion of clonotypes was detected in both the CD4 and CD8 compartments. In FACS-sorted repertoires, abundant clonotypes from the bulk population could appear as contaminants.

The CDR3 is 16 residues long. The V end was cut by 0 bases, the J end by 2 bases, with 15 bases between. Per germline, CDR1 SGHRS and CDR2 YFSETQ. J is TRBJ2-7 and V is TRBV5-1, with D possibly being TRBD1 (7 bases). This sequence was found in a man aged 25 to 45 who received the YFV17D yellow fever vaccine. Sample: CD4+ T cells sorted from PBMCs, taken 15 days after the yellow fever booster vaccination. Written as DNA, the CDR3 is TGCGCCAGCAGCTTGGGCGGGACAGCTATCCCCTACGAGCAGTACTTC. Its protein is CASSLGGTAIPYEQYF.